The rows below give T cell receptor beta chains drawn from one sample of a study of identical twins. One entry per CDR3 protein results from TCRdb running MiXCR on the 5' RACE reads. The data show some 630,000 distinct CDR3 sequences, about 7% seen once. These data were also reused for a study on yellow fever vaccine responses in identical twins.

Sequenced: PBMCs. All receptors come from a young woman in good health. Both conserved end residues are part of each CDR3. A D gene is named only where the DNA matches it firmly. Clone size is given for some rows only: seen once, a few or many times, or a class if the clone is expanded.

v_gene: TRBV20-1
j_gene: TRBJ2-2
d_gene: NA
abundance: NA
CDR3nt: TGCAGTGCTAGAGATTTTTCCTCGGGGGAGACCGGGGAGCTGTTTTTT
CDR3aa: CSARDFSSGETGELFF

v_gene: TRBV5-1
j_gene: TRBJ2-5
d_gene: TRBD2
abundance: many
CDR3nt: TGCGCCAGCAGCTTGGCTCTAGCGGGAGTAGGCCAAGAGACCCAGTACTTC
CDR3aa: CASSLALAGVGQETQYF

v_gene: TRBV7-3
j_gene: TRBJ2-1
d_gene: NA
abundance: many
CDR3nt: TGTGCCAGCAGCTTTTTGGACAGTAGCTACAATGAGCAGTTCTTC
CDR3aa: CASSFLDSSYNEQFF

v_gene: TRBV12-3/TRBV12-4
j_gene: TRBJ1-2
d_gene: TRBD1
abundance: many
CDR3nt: TGTGCCAGCACCCTTCACCAACAGGGGTACTATGGCTACACCTTC
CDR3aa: CASTLHQQGYYGYTF

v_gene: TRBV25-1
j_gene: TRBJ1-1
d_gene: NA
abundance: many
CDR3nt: TGTGCCAGCAGTGAAGGCCTGAACACTGAAGCTTTCTTT
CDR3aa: CASSEGLNTEAFF

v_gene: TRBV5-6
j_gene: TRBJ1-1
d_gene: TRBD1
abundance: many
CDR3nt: TGTGCCAGCAGCGACAGGGGTGGAGCTTTCTTT
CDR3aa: CASSDRGGAFF

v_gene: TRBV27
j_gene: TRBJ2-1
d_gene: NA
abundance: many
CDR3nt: TGTGCCAGCAGTTTCCCGGGGGAGGGACAGCTTCACAATGAGCAGTTCTTC
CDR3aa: CASSFPGEGQLHNEQFF

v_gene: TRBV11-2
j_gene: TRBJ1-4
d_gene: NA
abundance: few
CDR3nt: TGTGCCAGCAGTTTTAGCCCCGGTGGCGAAAAACTGTTTTTT
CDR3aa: CASSFSPGGEKLFF

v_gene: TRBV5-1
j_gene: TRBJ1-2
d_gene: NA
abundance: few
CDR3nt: TGCGCCAGCAGCTTGGCCCCTATTTCCAATAGCGGCTACACCTTC
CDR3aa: CASSLAPISNSGYTF

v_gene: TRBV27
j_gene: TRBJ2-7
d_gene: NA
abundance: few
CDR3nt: TGTGCCAGCAGTGGGGGCCACGAGCAGTACTTC
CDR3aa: CASSGGHEQYF

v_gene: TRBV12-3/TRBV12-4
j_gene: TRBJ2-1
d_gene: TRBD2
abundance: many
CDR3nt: TGTGCCAGCACCGGGACTAGCAGGAGGGTTGAGCAGTTCTTC
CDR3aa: CASTGTSRRVEQFF

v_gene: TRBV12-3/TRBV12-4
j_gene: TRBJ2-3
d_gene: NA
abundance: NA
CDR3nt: TGTGCCAGCAGTATTTTCGGGGGCACAGATACGCAGTATTTT
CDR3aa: CASSIFGGTDTQYF

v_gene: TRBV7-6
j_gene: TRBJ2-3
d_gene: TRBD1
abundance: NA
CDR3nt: TGTGCCAGCAGCTCGGACAGGGGGCTTCTTGGCACAGATACGCAGTATTTT
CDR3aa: CASSSDRGLLGTDTQYF

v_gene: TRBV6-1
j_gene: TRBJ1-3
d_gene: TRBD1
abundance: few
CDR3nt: TGTGCCAGCAGCCTTACCTGGACAGGGAGCTCTGGAAACACCATATATTTT
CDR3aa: CASSLTWTGSSGNTIYF

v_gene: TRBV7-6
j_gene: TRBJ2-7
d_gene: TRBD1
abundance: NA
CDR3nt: TGTGCCAGCAGCCTCCGGACAGGGGTCTACGAGCAGTACTTC
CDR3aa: CASSLRTGVYEQYF

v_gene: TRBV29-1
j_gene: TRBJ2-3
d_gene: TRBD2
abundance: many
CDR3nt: TGCAGCGTTCCAACTGGCGGGAGATTTTTAGTCGGTACGCAGTATTTT
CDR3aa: CSVPTGGRFLVGTQYF

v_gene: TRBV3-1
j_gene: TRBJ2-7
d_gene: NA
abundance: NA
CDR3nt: TGTGCCAGCAGCCACAGCCAGGGCACCTACGAGCAGTACTTC
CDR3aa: CASSHSQGTYEQYF

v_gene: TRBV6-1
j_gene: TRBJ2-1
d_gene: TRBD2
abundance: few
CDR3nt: TGTGCCAGCAGCGATGTCCCGGGACTAGACTGGGGATACAATGAGCAGTTCTTC
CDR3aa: CASSDVPGLDWGYNEQFF

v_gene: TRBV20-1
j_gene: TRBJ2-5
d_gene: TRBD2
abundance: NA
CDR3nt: TGCAGTGCTAGATACGGGACTAGCGTTCAAGAGACCCAGTACTTC
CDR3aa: CSARYGTSVQETQYF

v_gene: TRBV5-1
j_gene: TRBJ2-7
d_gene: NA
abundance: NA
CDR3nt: TGCGCCAGCAGCTTTGACATCCCTTACGAGCAGTACTTC
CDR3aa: CASSFDIPYEQYF

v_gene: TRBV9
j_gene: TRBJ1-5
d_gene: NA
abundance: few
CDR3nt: TGTGCCAGCAGCGCAGAGGGGGGGGGACAGCCCCAGCATTTT
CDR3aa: CASSAEGGGQPQHF

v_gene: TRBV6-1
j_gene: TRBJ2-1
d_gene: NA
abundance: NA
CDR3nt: TGTGCCAGCACTAGGTCCTGGACGGCAGATGAGCAGTTCTTC
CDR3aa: CASTRSWTADEQFF

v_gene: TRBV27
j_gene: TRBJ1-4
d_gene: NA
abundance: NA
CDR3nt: TGTGCCAGCAGCGCCCGCAGGGGTACTAATGAAAAACTGTTTTTT
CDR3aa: CASSARRGTNEKLFF

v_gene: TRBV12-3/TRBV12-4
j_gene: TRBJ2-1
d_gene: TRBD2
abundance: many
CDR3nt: TGTGCCAGCAGTTTTAAGACTAGCGGGGGGGCAAATGAGCAGTTCTTC
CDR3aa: CASSFKTSGGANEQFF

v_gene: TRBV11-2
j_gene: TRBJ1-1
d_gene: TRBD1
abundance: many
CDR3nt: TGTGCCAGCAGCTACGGGACAGGCGGCGGTTCTGAAGCTTTCTTT
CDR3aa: CASSYGTGGGSEAFF

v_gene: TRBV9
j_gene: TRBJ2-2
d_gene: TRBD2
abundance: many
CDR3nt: TGTGCCAGCAGCGTAGGAGGGAGGGACACCGGGGAGCTGTTTTTT
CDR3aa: CASSVGGRDTGELFF

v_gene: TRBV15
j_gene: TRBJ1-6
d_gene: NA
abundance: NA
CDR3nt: TGTGCCACCAGCAGAGAGTATAATTCACCCCTCCACTTT
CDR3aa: CATSREYNSPLHF

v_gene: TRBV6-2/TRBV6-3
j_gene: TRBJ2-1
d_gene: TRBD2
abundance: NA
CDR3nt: TGTGCCAGCAGTTCCTTCCCGGGACTAGCGGGCCGACATTCCTACAATGAGCAGTTCTTC
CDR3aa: CASSSFPGLAGRHSYNEQFF

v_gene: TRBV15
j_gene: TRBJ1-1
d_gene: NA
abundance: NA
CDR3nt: TGTGCCACCAGCAGGGTACAAGACACTGAAGCTTTCTTT
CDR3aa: CATSRVQDTEAFF

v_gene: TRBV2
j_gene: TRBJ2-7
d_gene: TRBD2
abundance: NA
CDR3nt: TGTGCCAGCAAGTCTAGCGGGTCCTACGAGCAGTACTTC
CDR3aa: CASKSSGSYEQYF

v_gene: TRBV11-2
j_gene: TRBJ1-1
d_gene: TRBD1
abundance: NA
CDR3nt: TGTGCCAGCCACGGGTACAGGGGCGGTTTCGCTGAAGCTTTCTTT
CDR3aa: CASHGYRGGFAEAFF

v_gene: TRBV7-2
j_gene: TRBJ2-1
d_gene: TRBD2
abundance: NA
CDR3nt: TGTGCCAGCAGCTTAACGACTAGCGGGATTAGCTCCCTTAACAATGAGCAGTTCTTC
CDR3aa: CASSLTTSGISSLNNEQFF

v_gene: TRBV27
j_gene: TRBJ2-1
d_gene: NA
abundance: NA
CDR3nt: TGTGCCACTGGGGAAGGTCTTGGAGCCGAGCAGTTCTTC
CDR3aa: CATGEGLGAEQFF

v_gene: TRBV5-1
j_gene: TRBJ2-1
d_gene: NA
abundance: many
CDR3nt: TGCGCCAGCAGCTTGACACCGGCCAGGGGCTCCTACAATGAGCAGTTCTTC
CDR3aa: CASSLTPARGSYNEQFF

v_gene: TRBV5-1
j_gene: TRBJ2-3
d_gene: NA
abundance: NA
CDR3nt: TGCGCCAGCAGCTTGGCCGGGCTAGGGAGCACAGATACGCAGTATTTT
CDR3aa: CASSLAGLGSTDTQYF

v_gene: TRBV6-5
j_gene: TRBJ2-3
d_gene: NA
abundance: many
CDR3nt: TGTGCCAGCAGTTACGATCAGGGTTCAGATACGCAGTATTTT
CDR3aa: CASSYDQGSDTQYF

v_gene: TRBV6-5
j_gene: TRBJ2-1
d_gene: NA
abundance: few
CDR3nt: TGTGCCAGCAGTTCCACGAATCACAATGAGCAGTTCTTC
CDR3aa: CASSSTNHNEQFF

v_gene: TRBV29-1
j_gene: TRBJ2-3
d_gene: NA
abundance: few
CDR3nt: TGCAGCGCTGAAGCAGGAGACACAGATACGCAGTATTTT
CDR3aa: CSAEAGDTDTQYF

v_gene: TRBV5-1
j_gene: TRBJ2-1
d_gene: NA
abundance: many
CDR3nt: TGCGCCAGCAGCTTCAGATCGGGGGCGGGAGCTTCCAATGAGCAGTTCTTC
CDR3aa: CASSFRSGAGASNEQFF

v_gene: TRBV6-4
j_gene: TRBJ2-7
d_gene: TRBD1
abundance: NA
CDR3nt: TGTGCCAGCAACCCGACAGGGTCCTACGAGCAGTACTTC
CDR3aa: CASNPTGSYEQYF

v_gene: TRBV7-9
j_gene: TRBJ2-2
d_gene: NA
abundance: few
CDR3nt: TGTGCCAGCAGCTTACCCAGGAACACCGGGGAGCTGTTTTTT
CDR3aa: CASSLPRNTGELFF

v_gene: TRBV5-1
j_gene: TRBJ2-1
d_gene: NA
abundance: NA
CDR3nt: TGCGCCAGCAGCTTGGACCCCGGTGGCAACAGTGAGCAGTTCTTC
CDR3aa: CASSLDPGGNSEQFF

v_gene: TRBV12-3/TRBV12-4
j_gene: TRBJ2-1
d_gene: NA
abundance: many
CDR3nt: TGTGCCAGCAAGCTAGCGAACTCCTACAATGAGCAGTTCTTC
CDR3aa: CASKLANSYNEQFF

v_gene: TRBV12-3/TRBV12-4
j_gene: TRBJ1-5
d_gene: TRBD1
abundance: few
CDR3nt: TGTGCCAGCAGCCAATCTTTTCTGACAGGGGCTGGCAATCAGCCCCAGCATTTT
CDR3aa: CASSQSFLTGAGNQPQHF

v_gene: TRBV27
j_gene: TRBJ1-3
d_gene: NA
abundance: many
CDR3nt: TGTGCCAGCAGACCCAGGGGTTCCTCTGGAAACACCATATATTTT
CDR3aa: CASRPRGSSGNTIYF

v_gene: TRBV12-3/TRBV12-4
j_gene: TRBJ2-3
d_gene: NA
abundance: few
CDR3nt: TGTGCCAGCAGTTTAGCAGGGGGGGAAAAAGATACGCAGTATTTT
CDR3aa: CASSLAGGEKDTQYF

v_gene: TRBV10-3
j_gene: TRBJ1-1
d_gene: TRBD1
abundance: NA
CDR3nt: TGTGCCATCAGGAGGGGGCAAAACACTGAAGCTTTCTTT
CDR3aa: CAIRRGQNTEAFF

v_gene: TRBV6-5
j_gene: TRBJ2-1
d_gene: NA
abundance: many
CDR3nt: TGTGCCAGCAGTTTAACCCTACAGAACGAGCAGTTCTTC
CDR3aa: CASSLTLQNEQFF

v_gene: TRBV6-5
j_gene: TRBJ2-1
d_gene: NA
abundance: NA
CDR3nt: TGTGCCAGCAGTTACACAGGTTTAGCCTACAATGAGCAGTTCTTC
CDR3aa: CASSYTGLAYNEQFF

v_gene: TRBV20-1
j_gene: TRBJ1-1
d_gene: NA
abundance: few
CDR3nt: TGCAGTGCGAGTAACATGAACACTGAAGCTTTCTTT
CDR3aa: CSASNMNTEAFF

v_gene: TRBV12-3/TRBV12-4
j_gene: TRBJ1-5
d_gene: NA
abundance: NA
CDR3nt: TGTGCCAGCAGTCCAGAAGGGTGGCAGCCCCAGCATTTT
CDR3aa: CASSPEGWQPQHF

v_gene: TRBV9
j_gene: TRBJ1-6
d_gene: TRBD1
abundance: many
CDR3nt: TGTGCCAGCAGCTCCCAACCGGGACAGTATAATTCACCCCTCCACTTT
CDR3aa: CASSSQPGQYNSPLHF

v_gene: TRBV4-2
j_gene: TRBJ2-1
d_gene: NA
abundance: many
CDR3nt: TGTGCCAGCAGCCAAGAGGGAGCGTACAATGAGCAGTTCTTC
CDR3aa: CASSQEGAYNEQFF